This TCR beta chain was identified during a study of cytomegalovirus exposure and HLA in healthy donors. About the research overall: According to later analysis, the same platform produced the 120 validation and 600 to 800 first-cohort repertoires.

V gave up 7 bases and J gave up 0 bases; unmatched junction bases: 3. This CDR3 region has 15 residues. Germline loops: CDR1 MNHNS, CDR2 SASEGT. A word on this clone: Its antigen is not known.

The donors were in the 120-subject validation cohort; that cohort was separate from the roughly 680-subject first cohort. General observations from the study: The investigators catalogued 150 to 200 TCR beta chains as cytomegalovirus-associated.

Method: immunoSEQ multiplex PCR; TCRdb's copy keeps in-frame clones and lacks some. In the table there are roughly 310,000 clones, over 75% of which are singletons. The sequence came from a man aged 25-45 years in good health and CMV-seronegative. The source material was PBMCs. V gene TRBV6-1 combines with J gene TRBJ2-1; 10 bases are a match to TRBD1. Written as DNA, the CDR3 is TGTGCCAGCAATCGACAGGGGGCCTCCTACAATGAGCAGTTCTTC. Its protein product is CASNRQGASYNEQFF.